This paragraph reports one T cell receptor (beta chain). Its specificity is unknown. This sample stems from a study of shared clonotypes between healthy human individuals. Study-level background: Per-donor plates numbered three CD4 naive, three CD4 memory, two CD8 naive and one CD8 memory.

Germline CDR1 is SGHRS and CDR2 is YFSETQ. CDR3 length: 14 residues. V gave up 3 bases and J gave up 4 bases, with 13 bases separating them. Findings of the study overall: Roughly 5% of naive CD4 clonotypes were shared across a few donors. Clonotype sharing among the donors was expected to vary with sequencing depth.

Replicate PCRs for sorted subsets used roughly 200 ng DNA; this equaled 25,000 to 30,000 T cell genomes. TCRdb's table, derived via immunoSEQ multiplex PCR, lists solely in-frame clones and lacks some. The repertoire holds approximately 2.5 million clones, with more than 80% as singletons. This sequence was found in a man aged 18-30 years in good health. The source material was naive CD4+ T cells sorted from blood. The subset denotes: CD45RA+ positively selected. The gene calls are TRBV5-1 and TRBJ1-2; D is unclear. The CDR3 region is CASSSQDTGYGYTF. CDR3 in DNA: TGCGCCAGCAGCTCACAAGACACCGGCTATGGCTACACCTTC.